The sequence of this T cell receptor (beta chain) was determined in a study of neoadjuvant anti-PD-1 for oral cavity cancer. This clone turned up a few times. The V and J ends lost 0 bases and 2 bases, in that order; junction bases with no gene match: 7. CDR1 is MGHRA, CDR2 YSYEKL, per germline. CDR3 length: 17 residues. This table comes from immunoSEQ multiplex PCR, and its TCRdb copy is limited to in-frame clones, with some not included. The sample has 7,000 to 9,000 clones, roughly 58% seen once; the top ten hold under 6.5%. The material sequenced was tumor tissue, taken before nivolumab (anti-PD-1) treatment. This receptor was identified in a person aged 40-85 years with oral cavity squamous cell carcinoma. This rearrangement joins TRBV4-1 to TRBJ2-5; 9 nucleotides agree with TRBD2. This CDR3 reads CASSQDSSGGIQETQYF. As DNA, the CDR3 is TGCGCCAGCAGCCAAGACAGCAGCGGGGGGATTCAAGAGACCCAGTACTTC.